This passage covers 20 T cell receptor beta chains from one sample sequenced in a study of yellow fever vaccine responses in identical twins (dated by TCRdb to the late 2010s). The protocol used for the library was RT-PCR. This sample was sequenced with an Illumina HiSeq 2500. TCRdb reprocessing: public reads trimmed at Q25 with fastp, clones called with MiXCR, in-frame beta chains kept. Identical CDR3 protein sequences are pooled into one entry, listed with their most common genes and DNA. The sample table holds 2,000 or so distinct CDR3 sequences, of which approximately 83% were seen once. The biggest ten clones account for approximately 8% of the sample. This specimen consisted of T cells from blood (PBMCs), unsorted or a sorted subset (not recorded which), obtained before or after yellow fever vaccination (not recorded which). Every receptor here comes from a woman in her late teens or twenties who received the yellow fever vaccine. Donor details come from another sample of the same person, matched by shared clones.

This clonotype was counted between two and nine times. The rearrangement uses TRBV4-1 and TRBJ1-1; 9 bases are a match to TRBD1. The CDR3 runs to 15 residues. CDR1 MGHRA and CDR2 YSYEKL come from the germline V gene. With 2 bases clipped from V and 1 base from J, the junction kept 2 bases outside the gene matches. The CDR3 coding sequence is TGCGCCAGCAGCCAAAGGGACAGGGAGAACACTGAAGCTTTCTTT. This encodes CASSQRDRENTEAFF.

The chain has TRBV20-1 and TRBJ2-1, with D possibly TRBD2 on 5 matching bases. The V and J ends lost 4 bases and 8 bases respectively, with 21 bases between them. Germline lookup yields CDR1 DFQATT and CDR2 SNEGSKA (reference sequence). This CDR3 region has 15 residues. This CDR3 is CSAKRMSSGFHEQFF. The CDR3 DNA is TGCAGTGCTAAAAGGATGTCGTCGGGATTTCATGAGCAGTTCTTC.

The J gene is TRBJ2-3, the V gene TRBV5-6, with TRBD1 matching 8 bases. This CDR3 comprises 14 residues. Germline V gene lookup returns CDR1 SGHDT and CDR2 YYEEEE. With 3 bases clipped from V and 6 bases from J, the junction kept 6 bases outside the gene matches. CDR3 loop: CASSWDRPRDTQYF. CDR3 nucleotide sequence: TGTGCCAGCAGCTGGGACAGGCCACGGGATACGCAGTATTTT. Complete variable domain (other parts from reference TRBV5-6 and TRBJ2-3): DAGVTQSPTHLIKTRGQQVTLRCSPKSGHDTVSWYQQALGQGPQFIFQYYEEEERQRGNFPDRFSGHQFPNYSSELNVNALLLGDSALYLCASSWDRPRDTQYFGPGTRLTVL.

This clonotype was seen only once. V is TRBV11-1 and J is TRBJ1-1, with D maybe TRBD1 (5 bases). The germline V gene has CDR1 SGHAT and CDR2 FQDESV (reference sequence). V lost 5 bases to trimming and J lost 0 bases, with 13 bases between them. CDR3 size: 15 residues. The CDR3 DNA follows: TGTGCCAGCAGCCCAATCGACAGCCTGAACACTGAAGCTTTCTTT. Translation gives CASSPIDSLNTEAFF. Combining the CDR3 with reference TRBV11-1 and TRBJ1-1 gives the whole variable domain EAEVAQSPRYKITEKSQAVAFWCDPISGHATLYWYRQILGQGPELLVQFQDESVVDDSQLPKDRFSAERLKGVDSTLKIQPAELGDSAMYLCASSPIDSLNTEAFFGQGTRLTVV.

In its sample, this clonotype was seen a few times. The V call is TRBV3-1, the J call TRBJ2-3; TRBD2 matches 10 bases. V dropped 7 bases and J dropped 2; count of bases not matched to a gene: 3. CDR3 length equals 14 residues. Germline V gene data show CDR1 as LGHDT and CDR2 as YNNKEL (reference sequence). CDR3 loop: CASKTSGATDTQYF. The CDR3 DNA reads as TGTGCCAGCAAAACTAGCGGGGCCACAGATACGCAGTATTTT.

The CDR3 nucleotides read TGTGCCACCAGTTCGGACCGGGACAGTGGCTACACCTTC. Translation: CATSSDRDSGYTF. The J gene is TRBJ1-2, the V gene TRBV24-1; the match to TRBD1 covers 7 bases. V lost 6 bases to trimming and J lost 7 bases; unmatched junction nucleotides: 7. Germline V gives CDR1 KGHDR, CDR2 SFDVKD. The CDR3 has 13 residues.

This clonotype was picked up one time. The rearrangement links TRBV10-3 to TRBJ1-2; 8 bases match TRBD1. Germline V gene lookup returns CDR1 ENHRY and CDR2 SYGVKD. This CDR3 is 15 amino acids long. The ends lost 6 bases at V and 1 base at J; junction bases unmatched: 7. CDR3: CAIRGDRNDNYGYTF. The CDR3, as DNA: TGTGCCATCAGGGGGGACAGGAACGATAACTATGGCTACACCTTC.

The chain links TRBV28 to TRBJ1-5; D may be TRBD1 (5 bases). V was cut by 2 bases and J by 8 bases, with 13 bases left in between. Germline CDR1 MDHEN, CDR2 SYDVKM. The CDR3 extends over 14 amino acids. CDR3 protein: CASSLTRDGEPQHF. CDR3 DNA: TGTGCCAGCAGTTTAACCAGGGACGGCGAGCCCCAGCATTTT.

The V gene is TRBV20-1, the J gene TRBJ1-5, with D perhaps TRBD1 (5 bases). The V end was cut by 6 bases, the J end by 3 bases, with 18 bases between. CDR1 is DFQATT, CDR2 SNEGSKA, per germline (reference sequence). This CDR3 has 15 amino acids. The CDR3 DNA sequence: TGCAGTGCAGCAGACAGAGAAGACGCCAATCAGCCCCAGCATTTT. Amino acids: CSAADREDANQPQHF.

V is TRBV5-4 and J is TRBJ2-3; D perhaps matches TRBD1 (6 bases). The germline V gene has CDR1 SGHNT and CDR2 YYREEE (reference sequence). This CDR3 region has 18 residues. V was cut by 2 bases and J by 2 bases, with 21 bases left in between. CDR3 nucleotides: TGTGCCAGCAGCTTTGAGGACAGCTACGATCTCGACACAGATACGCAGTATTTT. It codes for CASSFEDSYDLDTDTQYF.

V and J are TRBV11-3 and TRBJ2-1, with D perhaps matching TRBD1 or TRBD2 (7 bases each). V was clipped by 1 base and J by 1 base, with 17 bases between them. The CDR3 is made up of 18 amino acids. Germline lookup yields CDR1 SGHNT and CDR2 YENEEA. CDR3 bases: TGTGCCAGCAGCTTAGGGGGAGGGACAGATTATTCCTACAATGAGCAGTTCTTC. It yields the protein CASSLGGGTDYSYNEQFF.

The gene calls are TRBV6-5 and TRBJ1-5; 9 nucleotides align to TRBD1. Germline loops: CDR1 MNHEY, CDR2 SVGAGI. This CDR3 region has 15 residues. Unmatched junction bases numbered 2, after V lost 4 bases and J lost 1 base. CDR3 coding DNA: TGTGCCAGCAGTTCCGACAGGGGGAGCAATCAGCCCCAGCATTTT. This codes for CASSSDRGSNQPQHF.

The J gene is TRBJ2-1, the V gene TRBV19; the D is unclear. The CDR3 loop spans 11 amino acids. In germline, CDR1 is LNHDA, CDR2 SQIVND (reference sequence). Trimming left V 7 bases short and J 7 bases short, with 8 bases between. The CDR3 DNA follows: TGTGCCAGTATCGGGTTTAATGAGCAGTTCTTC. It encodes CASIGFNEQFF. The complete variable domain, with remaining parts taken from reference TRBV19 and TRBJ2-1, reads DGGITQSPKYLFRKEGQNVTLSCEQNLNHDAMYWYRQDPGQGLRLIYYSQIVNDFQKGDIAEGYSVSREKKESFPLTVTSAQKNPTAFYLCASIGFNEQFFGPGTRLTVL.

The CDR3 spells CASSVLTVVSPEAFF. The DNA of the CDR3 is TGTGCCAGCAGCGTATTAACCGTCGTGAGCCCCGAAGCTTTCTTT. This chain uses TRBV9 with TRBJ1-1; the D is unclear. The CDR3 loop spans 15 amino acids. Trimming cost V 1 base and J 8 bases, with 18 bases left between them. Germline values: CDR1 SGDLS, CDR2 YYNGEE.

The J gene is TRBJ2-7, the V gene TRBV5-1; D not certain. The CDR3 runs 14 residues. The germline V gene has CDR1 SGHRS and CDR2 YFSETQ. The ends were cut back, 4 bases at V and 2 bases at J, with 13 bases in the middle. In DNA form, the CDR3 reads TGCGCCAGCAGCCCCAGGACGGAGACCTACGAGCAGTACTTC. It is translated as CASSPRTETYEQYF.

The J gene is TRBJ1-2, the V gene TRBV4-1; 7 positions agree with TRBD1. Germline V gives CDR1 MGHRA, CDR2 YSYEKL. J lost 5 bases, V lost 1 base, and 4 bases had no gene match. The CDR3 is 14 amino acids. The CDR3 region is CASSQGTGAYGYTF. CDR3 nucleotide sequence: TGCGCCAGCAGCCAAGGGACAGGCGCATATGGCTACACCTTC.

The chain couples TRBV10-1 to TRBJ2-1; a weak D match, TRBD1 (5 bases). This CDR3 is built from 16 residues. CDR1 is WNHNN, CDR2 SYGVQD, per germline (reference sequence). V was cut by 0 bases and J by 4 bases, with 13 bases left in between. The CDR3 spells CASSESETVRYNEQFF. The CDR3 nucleotides are TGCGCCAGCAGTGAGTCAGAGACAGTCCGATACAATGAGCAGTTCTTC.

This clonotype was detected only a few times. This rearrangement joins TRBV11-1 to TRBJ2-1, with no clear D. V was cut by 1 base and J by 0 bases, with 7 bases left in between. Germline values: CDR1 SGHAT, CDR2 FQDESV (reference sequence). CDR3 length: 15 amino acids. In DNA form, the CDR3 reads TGTGCCAGCAGCTTAGTCCTAAGCTCCTACAATGAGCAGTTCTTC. It is translated as CASSLVLSSYNEQFF.

V is TRBV6-1 and J is TRBJ1-1; D might be TRBD1 (5 bases). This CDR3 region has 13 residues. From germline, CDR1 is MNHNS and CDR2 SASEGT. Deletions cut 6 bases from V and 1 base from J, with 9 bases between. The CDR3 DNA reads as TGTGCCAGCAGCAGCACAGGGAACACTGAAGCTTTCTTT. Translation gives CASSSTGNTEAFF.

This chain links TRBV23-1 with TRBJ1-4; D is undetermined. TRBV23-1 is labeled an ORF, and its function is uncertain. Trimming removed 2 bases at V and 11 bases at J, with 15 bases between. The CDR3 spans 14 residues. The CDR3 is CASSQIEAGKKLFF. The CDR3 DNA reads as TGCGCCAGCAGTCAAATCGAGGCAGGAAAGAAACTGTTTTTT.